This TCR beta chain was observed in a study of T cells in tuberculosis. Study as a whole: IGRA-negative adolescents, IGRA-positive adolescents with latent tuberculosis and adults with active tuberculosis formed this South African cohort. General study findings and limits: Selection depended on which cryopreserved specimens were available. Active tuberculosis alpha repertoires lay closer to GMM-specific TCRs than controls'.

Adolescents were screened for latent TB by skin test and IGRA. The germline V and J ends were trimmed by 4 bases and 5 bases, with 9 bases remaining between them. The CDR3 is 12 residues long. The germline V gene has CDR1 SGHTS and CDR2 YDEGEE. As to this clone: Its specificity is not known.

Assay: immunoSEQ multiplex PCR; the TCRdb copy retains only in-frame clones and omits some. The data show 20,000 to 25,000 clones, around 87% seen once. Sequences were obtained from PBMCs. The TCR comes from a donor between 10 and 35 years old with latent tuberculosis or without tuberculosis infection. The rearrangement uses TRBV5-8 and TRBJ1-2; D possibly corresponds to TRBD1 (6 bases). For the CDR3, the DNA is TGTGCCAGCAGCATAACAGGGTATGGCTACACCTTC. Translating it yields CASSITGYGYTF.